This T cell receptor (beta chain) was sequenced in a study of T cell responses to AZD1222 COVID-19 vaccine. Overall study findings and caveats: Only 5 or 6 people who got AZD1222 tested seropositive at baseline.

Points on this clone: Its target is not known.

The germline CDR1 and CDR2 sequences are LNHDA and SQIVND (reference sequence). Trimming took off 8 bases at V and 0 bases at J, with 19 bases between the two ends. This CDR3 region has 16 residues. The repertoire was sequenced with immunoSEQ multiplex PCR; TCRdb's copy has only in-frame clones and lacks some. The sample carries under 200,000 clones, roughly 93% recorded once. The material was peripheral blood, obtained on day 0 of AZD1222 vaccination. V gene TRBV19 combines with J gene TRBJ1-2; D not certain. The sequence derives from an adult in good health. The CDR3 DNA reads as TGTGCCAGTCGCCAGAGCGGGAGAAGCTCTAACTATGGCTACACCTTC. Its protein is CASRQSGRSSNYGYTF.